The 14 T cell receptor beta chains given below trace back to one sample, sequenced in a study of blood T cell repertoires in COVID-19. Profiling relied on immunoSEQ multiplex PCR, and the TCRdb table lists in-frame clones only, not all of them. The sample consists of about 100,000 clones, about 90% of them appearing once. The material sequenced was peripheral blood. These receptor sequences come from a woman in her thirties with acute or convalescent COVID-19.

The rearrangement links TRBV7-2 to TRBJ1-1, with a weak D call TRBD1 (6 bases). Germline V gene sequence: CDR1 SGHTA, CDR2 FQGNSA. The CDR3 totals 13 residues. Trimming took off 3 bases at V and 5 bases at J, with 10 bases between the two ends. CDR3 in amino acids: CASSFAGTTEAFF. The CDR3 DNA sequence: TGTGCCAGCAGCTTTGCCGGGACAACTGAAGCTTTCTTT.

This clone has a single count. V gene TRBV18 combines with J gene TRBJ2-7; possible D gene TRBD1, 6 bases. The CDR3 sequence is 13 residues long. CDR1 and CDR2 (germline): KGHSH, LQKENI. V was pared by 4 bases and J by 0 bases, with 7 bases between. CDR3 in amino acids: CASSRDTSYEQYF. The CDR3 DNA reads TGTGCCAGCTCACGGGACACCTCCTACGAGCAGTACTTC.

This clone was seen once. The rearrangement uses TRBV5-6 and TRBJ1-2; TRBD1 agrees at 7 bases. The V and J ends lost 4 bases and 5 bases, in that order; junction bases with no gene match: 8. The CDR3 extends over 14 amino acids. Germline CDR1 is SGHDT and CDR2 is YYEEEE. The CDR3 bases are TGTGCCAGCAGCCGCAGGGACAGAGAGTATGGCTACACCTTC. This translates into CASSRRDREYGYTF.

The chain carries TRBV6-5 and TRBJ1-1; 7 bases fit TRBD1. The CDR3 consists of 13 residues. V lost 2 bases, J lost 4 bases, and 1 base stayed unmatched. The germline V gene has CDR1 MNHEY and CDR2 SVGAGI. This chain's CDR3 is CASSYRGRTEAFF. In nucleotides, the CDR3 is TGTGCCAGCAGTTACAGGGGGCGCACTGAAGCTTTCTTT.

This clone was seen a few times. The rearrangement links TRBV7-8 to TRBJ1-3, with D hard to call. This CDR3 region has 16 residues. Trimming removed 0 bases from V and 0 bases from J, with 9 bases in between. Germline V gene data show CDR1 as SGHVS and CDR2 as FQNEAQ. The CDR3 loop is CASSLAVWSSGNTIYF. CDR3 nucleotides: TGTGCCAGCAGCTTAGCCGTTTGGAGCTCTGGAAACACCATATATTTT. Full variable domain (outside the CDR3, taken from reference TRBV7-8 and TRBJ1-3): GAGVSQSPRYKVAKRGQDVALRCDPISGHVSLFWYQQALGQGPEFLTYFQNEAQLDKSGLPSDRFFAERPEGSVSTLKIQRTQQEDSAVYLCASSLAVWSSGNTIYFGEGSWLTVV.

The genes are TRBV28 and TRBJ2-7; possible D gene TRBD2, 5 bases. Germline values: CDR1 MDHEN, CDR2 SYDVKM. V was trimmed by 6 bases and J by 5 bases, leaving 14 bases between them. The CDR3 consists of 13 residues. In DNA, the CDR3 is TGTGCCAGCAGGGTGGGTACGACTAACGAGCAGTACTTC. Protein product: CASRVGTTNEQYF.

The chain recombines TRBV4-1 with TRBJ2-7; possible D gene TRBD2, 6 bases. The CDR3 extends over 15 amino acids. V was trimmed by 3 bases and J by 5 bases, leaving 17 bases between them. Germline CDR1 and CDR2: MGHRA and YSYEKL. The CDR3 here is CASSHLAGLGNEQYF. The DNA of the CDR3 is TGCGCCAGCAGCCACCTCGCGGGGCTAGGGAACGAGCAGTACTTC.

This clone was observed once. The chain joins TRBV2 to TRBJ1-2, with 10 bases lining up with TRBD1. The junction had 7 bases not matched to a gene; V was cut back by 8 bases and J by 7 bases. The CDR3 length is 13 residues. Germline V gene data show CDR1 as SNHLY and CDR2 as FYNNEI. The chain's CDR3 is CASGDRGFLGYTF. Here the CDR3 DNA reads TGTGCCAGCGGGGACAGGGGATTCCTTGGCTACACCTTC.

This clone appeared once. The rearrangement joins TRBV18 to TRBJ1-5; D unresolved. V gave up 4 bases and J gave up 3 bases, with 16 bases separating them. CDR3 length: 16 residues. Germline V gives CDR1 KGHSH, CDR2 LQKENI. In nucleotides, the CDR3 is TGTGCCAGCTCACTAGCCCTTGGGAGCAACAATCAGCCCCAGCATTTT. Residues: CASSLALGSNNQPQHF.

The rearrangement uses TRBV7-8 and TRBJ2-1, with TRBD2 identical over 8 bases. V was clipped by 1 base and J by 4 bases; unmatched bases: 9. The CDR3 runs 17 residues. The V gene's germline CDR1 is SGHVS and CDR2 FQNEAQ. Here the CDR3 reads CASSLVPRGAGYNEQFF. As DNA, the CDR3 is TGTGCCAGCAGCTTAGTTCCGCGGGGGGCGGGGTACAATGAGCAGTTCTTC.

This rearrangement joins TRBV24-1 to TRBJ2-1; TRBD1 aligns across 8 bases. J gave up 0 bases and V 5 bases, and 2 bases lay outside the gene matches. The CDR3 spans 15 residues. Germline CDR1 is KGHDR and CDR2 is SFDVKD. The CDR3 protein is CATSGTGGSYNEQFF. CDR3 nucleotide sequence: TGTGCCACCAGTGGCACAGGGGGCTCCTACAATGAGCAGTTCTTC.

The chain joins TRBV2 to TRBJ2-7, with 9 nucleotides matching TRBD1. Germline V gene lookup returns CDR1 SNHLY and CDR2 FYNNEI. Germline trimming cut 1 base from V and 5 bases from J; bases unmatched to any gene: 9. The CDR3 is made up of 16 amino acids. The CDR3 reads CASSEGRDRVPNEQYF. DNA for the CDR3: TGTGCCAGCAGTGAAGGAAGGGACAGGGTACCGAACGAGCAGTACTTC.

The chain uses TRBV6-5 and TRBJ1-6; tentatively, D is TRBD1 (5 bases). The CDR3 is 14 amino acids. CDR1 and CDR2 (germline): MNHEY, SVGAGI. V was pared by 5 bases and J by 6 bases, with 11 bases between. CDR3 in DNA: TGTGCCAGCAGTCTACGGGGGGTTAATTCACCCCTCCACTTT. Translating it yields CASSLRGVNSPLHF.

The CDR3 DNA is TGTGCCACCAGCTCTAGGGGGATGGGGAATCAGCCCCAGCATTTT. This encodes CATSSRGMGNQPQHF. V usage is TRBV15 and J usage is TRBJ1-5; the D gene is possibly TRBD1 (6 bases). The CDR3 is 15 residues long. Germline V lookup: CDR1 LNHNV, CDR2 YYDKDF (reference sequence). Trimming shortened V by 5 bases and J by 4 bases, and 15 bases separated the two germline ends.